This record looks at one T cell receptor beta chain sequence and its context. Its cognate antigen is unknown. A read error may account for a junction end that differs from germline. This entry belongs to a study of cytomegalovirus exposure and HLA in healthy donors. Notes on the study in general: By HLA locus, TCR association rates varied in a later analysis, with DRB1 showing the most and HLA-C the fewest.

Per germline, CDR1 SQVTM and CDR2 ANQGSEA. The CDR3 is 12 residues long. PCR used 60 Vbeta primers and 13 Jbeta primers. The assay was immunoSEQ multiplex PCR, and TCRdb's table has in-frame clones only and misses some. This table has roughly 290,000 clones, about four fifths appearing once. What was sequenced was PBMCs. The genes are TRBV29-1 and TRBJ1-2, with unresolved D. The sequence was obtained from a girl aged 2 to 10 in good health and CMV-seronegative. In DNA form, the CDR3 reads TGCAGCGTTGATTCGGGTTCTTATGGCTACGCCTTC. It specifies CSVDSGSYGYAF.